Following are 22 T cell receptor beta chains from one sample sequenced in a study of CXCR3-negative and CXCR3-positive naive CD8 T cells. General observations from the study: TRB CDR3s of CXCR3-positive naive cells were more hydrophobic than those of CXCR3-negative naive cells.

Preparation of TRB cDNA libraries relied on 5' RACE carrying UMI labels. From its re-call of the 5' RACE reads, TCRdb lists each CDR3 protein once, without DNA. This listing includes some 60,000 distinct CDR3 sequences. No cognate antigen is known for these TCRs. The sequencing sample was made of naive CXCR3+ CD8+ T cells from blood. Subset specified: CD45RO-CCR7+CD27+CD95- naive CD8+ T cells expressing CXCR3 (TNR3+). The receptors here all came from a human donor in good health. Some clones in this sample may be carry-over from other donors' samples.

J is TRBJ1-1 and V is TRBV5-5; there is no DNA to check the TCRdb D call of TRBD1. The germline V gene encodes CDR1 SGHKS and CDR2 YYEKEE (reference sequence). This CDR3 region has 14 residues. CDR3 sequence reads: CASSWTGDYTEAFF.

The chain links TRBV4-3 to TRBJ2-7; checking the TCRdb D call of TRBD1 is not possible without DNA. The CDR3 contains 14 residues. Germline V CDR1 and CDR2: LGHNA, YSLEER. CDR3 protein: CASSQDSAGYEQYF.

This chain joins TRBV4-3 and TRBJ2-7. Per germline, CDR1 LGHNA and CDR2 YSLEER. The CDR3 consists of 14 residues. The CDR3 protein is CASSQDAAAYEQYF.

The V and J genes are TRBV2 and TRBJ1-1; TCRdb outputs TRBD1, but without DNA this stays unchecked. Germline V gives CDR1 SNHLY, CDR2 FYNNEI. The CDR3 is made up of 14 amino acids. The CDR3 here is CASNSPDRGTEAFF.

CDR3 in amino acids: CASSSTGVLIEQYF. The chain employs TRBV12-3 or TRBV12-4 and TRBJ2-7; TCRdb indicates TRBD1, and absent DNA this call remains unverified. This CDR3 has 14 residues.

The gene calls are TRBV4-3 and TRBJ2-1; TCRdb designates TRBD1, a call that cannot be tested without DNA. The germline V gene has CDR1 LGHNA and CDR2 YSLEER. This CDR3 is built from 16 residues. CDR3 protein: CASSQDSGAGFNEQFF.

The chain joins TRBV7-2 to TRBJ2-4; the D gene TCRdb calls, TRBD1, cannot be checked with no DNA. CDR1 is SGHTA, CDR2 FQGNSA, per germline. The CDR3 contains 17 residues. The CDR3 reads CASSPKGAATVENIQYF.

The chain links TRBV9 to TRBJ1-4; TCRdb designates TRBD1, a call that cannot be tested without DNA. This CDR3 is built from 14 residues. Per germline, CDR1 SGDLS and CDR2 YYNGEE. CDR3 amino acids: CASSVGGQGAWLFF. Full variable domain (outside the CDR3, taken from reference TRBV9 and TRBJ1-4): DSGVTQTPKHLITATGQRVTLRCSPRSGDLSVYWYQQSLDQGLQFLIQYYNGEERAKGNILERFSAQQFPDLHSELNLSSLELGDSALYFCASSVGGQGAWLFFGSGTQLSVL.

The CDR3 sequence: CASSPPEPPWTEYSNQPQHF. The chain employs TRBV19 and TRBJ1-5; TCRdb names TRBD1, which stays unverified in the absence of DNA. Germline CDR1 LNHDA, CDR2 SQIVND (reference sequence). CDR3 length: 20 residues.

The CDR3 sequence is CASSLEWGVQETQYF. The chain has TRBV7-3 and TRBJ2-5; with no DNA, the TCRdb D assignment of TRBD2 cannot be verified. CDR3 length equals 15 residues. Germline V gives CDR1 SGHTA, CDR2 FQGTGA.

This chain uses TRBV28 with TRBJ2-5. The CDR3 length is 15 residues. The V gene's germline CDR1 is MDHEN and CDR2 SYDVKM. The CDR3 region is CASSLLSGVQETQYF.

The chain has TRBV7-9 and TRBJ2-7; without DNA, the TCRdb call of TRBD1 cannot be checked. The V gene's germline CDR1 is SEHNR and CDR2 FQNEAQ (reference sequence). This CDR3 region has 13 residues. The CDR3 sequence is CASSGPRELEQYF.

The CDR3 loop reads CASSALRLNTEAFF. The rearrangement links TRBV9 to TRBJ1-1. The CDR3 extends over 14 amino acids. Germline CDR1 and CDR2: SGDLS and YYNGEE.

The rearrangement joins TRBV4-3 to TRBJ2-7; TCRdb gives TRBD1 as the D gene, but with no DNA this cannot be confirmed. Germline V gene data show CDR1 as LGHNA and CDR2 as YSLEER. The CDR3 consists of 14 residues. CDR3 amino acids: CASSLGTGDWEQYF.

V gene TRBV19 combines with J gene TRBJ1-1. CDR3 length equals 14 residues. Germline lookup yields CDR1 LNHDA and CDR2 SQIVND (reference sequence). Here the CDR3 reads CASSMGASALGAFF.

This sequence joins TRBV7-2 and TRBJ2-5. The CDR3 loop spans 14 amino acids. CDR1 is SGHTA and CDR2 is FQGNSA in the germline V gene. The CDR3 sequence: CASSLTGSQETQYF.

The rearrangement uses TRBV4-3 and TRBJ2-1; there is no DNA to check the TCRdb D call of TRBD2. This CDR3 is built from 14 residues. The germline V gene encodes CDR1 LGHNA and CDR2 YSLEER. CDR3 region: CASSELAAYNEQFF.

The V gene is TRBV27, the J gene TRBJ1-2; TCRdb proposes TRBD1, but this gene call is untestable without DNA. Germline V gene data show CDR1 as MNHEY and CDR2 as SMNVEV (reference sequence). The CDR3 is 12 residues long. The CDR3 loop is CASSLGGGGYTF.

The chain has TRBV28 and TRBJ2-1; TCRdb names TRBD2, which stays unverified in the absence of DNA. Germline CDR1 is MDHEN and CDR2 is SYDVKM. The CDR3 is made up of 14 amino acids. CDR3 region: CASSNRDLDNEQLF.

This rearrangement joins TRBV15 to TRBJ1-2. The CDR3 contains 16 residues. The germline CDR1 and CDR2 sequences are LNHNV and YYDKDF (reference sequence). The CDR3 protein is CATSRDRSGGNYDYTF.

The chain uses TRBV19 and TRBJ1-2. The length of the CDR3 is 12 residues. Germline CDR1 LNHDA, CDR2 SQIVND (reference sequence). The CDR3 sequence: CASSEGADGYTF.

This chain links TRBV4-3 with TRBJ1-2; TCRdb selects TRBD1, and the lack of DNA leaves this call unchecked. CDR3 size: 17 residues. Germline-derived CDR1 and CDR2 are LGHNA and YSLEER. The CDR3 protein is CASSQEPGQGDDYGYTF.